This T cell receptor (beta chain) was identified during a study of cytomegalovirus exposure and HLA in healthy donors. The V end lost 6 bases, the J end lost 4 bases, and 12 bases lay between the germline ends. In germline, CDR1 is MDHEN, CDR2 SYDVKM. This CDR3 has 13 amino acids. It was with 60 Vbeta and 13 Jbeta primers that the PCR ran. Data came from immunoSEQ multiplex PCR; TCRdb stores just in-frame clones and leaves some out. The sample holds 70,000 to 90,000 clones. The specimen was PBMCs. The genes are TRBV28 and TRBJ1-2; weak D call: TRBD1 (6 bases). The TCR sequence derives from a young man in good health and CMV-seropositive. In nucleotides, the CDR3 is TGTGCCAGCAGAGACAGGAACCTCTATGGCTACACCTTC. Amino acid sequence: CASRDRNLYGYTF.